Listed here are 2 T cell receptor beta chains from one sample, sequenced in a study of T cells after yellow fever vaccination. TCRdb fed the 5' RACE reads into MiXCR, producing one record per CDR3 protein. Here the sample spans approximately 510,000 distinct CDR3 sequences, roughly a fifth being singletons. Sequencing used PBMCs, obtained roughly 20 days after the first yellow fever vaccination. These receptors came from a man aged 18 to 30 who received the YFV17D yellow fever vaccine.

This clonotype was observed a few times. The chain joins TRBV3-1 to TRBJ2-2; 7 bases match TRBD1. Germline CDR1 is LGHDT and CDR2 is YNNKEL (reference sequence). Trimming at V came to 2 bases and at J to 0 bases, leaving 6 bases not matched to a gene. The CDR3 covers 17 residues. As DNA, the CDR3 is TGTGCCAGCAGCCAACAAGGGGGCGGCGCGAACACCGGGGAGCTGTTTTTT. Its protein is CASSQQGGGANTGELFF. Drawing the rest from reference TRBV3-1 and TRBJ2-2, the complete variable domain is DTAVSQTPKYLVTQMGNDKSIKCEQNLGHDTMYWYKQDSKKFLKIMFSYNNKELIINETVPNRFSPKSPDKAHLNLHINSLELGDSAVYFCASSQQGGGANTGELFFGEGSRLTVL.

The chain links TRBV28 to TRBJ1-5; D may be TRBD1 (6 bases). Trimming stripped 5 bases from V and 7 bases from J, with 18 bases between. Germline CDR1 is MDHEN and CDR2 is SYDVKM. The CDR3 runs 15 residues. CDR3 loop: CASSLITGLKQPQHF. The CDR3 DNA sequence: TGTGCCAGCAGTCTTATCACAGGGTTAAAGCAGCCCCAGCATTTT. Based on the CDR3 plus reference TRBV28 and TRBJ1-5, the full variable domain is DVKVTQSSRYLVKRTGEKVFLECVQDMDHENMFWYRQDPGLGLRLIYFSYDVKMKEKGDIPEGYSVSREKKERFSLILESASTNQTSMYLCASSLITGLKQPQHFGDGTRLSIL.